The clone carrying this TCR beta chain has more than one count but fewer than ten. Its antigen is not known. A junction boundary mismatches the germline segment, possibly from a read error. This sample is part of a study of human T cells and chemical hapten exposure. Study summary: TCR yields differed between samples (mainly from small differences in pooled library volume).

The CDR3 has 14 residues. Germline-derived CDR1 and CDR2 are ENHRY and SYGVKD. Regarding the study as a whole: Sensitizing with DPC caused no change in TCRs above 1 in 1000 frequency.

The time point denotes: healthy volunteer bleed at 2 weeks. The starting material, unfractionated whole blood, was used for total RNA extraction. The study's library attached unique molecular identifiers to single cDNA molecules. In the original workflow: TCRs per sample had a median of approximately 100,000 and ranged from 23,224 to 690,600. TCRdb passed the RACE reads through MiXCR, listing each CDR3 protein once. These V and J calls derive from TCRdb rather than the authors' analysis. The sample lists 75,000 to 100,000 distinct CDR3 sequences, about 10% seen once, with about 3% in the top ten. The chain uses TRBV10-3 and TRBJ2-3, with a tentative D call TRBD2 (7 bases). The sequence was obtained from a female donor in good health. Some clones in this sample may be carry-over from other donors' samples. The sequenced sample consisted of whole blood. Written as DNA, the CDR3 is TGTGCCATCAGTACATTAAACTGGGAGGGGACACTTGGGTTT. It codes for CAISTLNWEGTLGF.